A selection of T cell receptor beta chains follows, all from one sample in a study of identical twins. TCRdb analysed the 5' RACE reads with MiXCR anew, one entry per CDR3 protein. The sample records 300,000 to 400,000 distinct CDR3 sequences, more than 9% being singletons. Separately, the same data were catalogued under a study of yellow fever vaccine responses in identical twins.

The sample was CD8+ T cells sorted from blood. These receptors were collected from a woman between 18 and 29 years old in good health. The CDR3 runs from the conserved cysteine through the conserved F or W. D genes are given only for firm matches. Only part of the rows carry a size: once, few, many, or a class if the clone is expanded.

D gene	V gene	CDR3 length	J gene	clone size	CDR3 DNA	CDR3 protein
TRBD1	TRBV29-1	12	TRBJ2-1	many	TGCAGCGTCGGGACAGGGATGAATGAGCAGTTCTTC	CSVGTGMNEQFF
TRBD1	TRBV7-9	15	TRBJ2-3	NA	TGTGCCAGCAGACCGACAGGGGGCGACCCAGATACGCAGTATTTT	CASRPTGGDPDTQYF
NA	TRBV5-6	12	TRBJ2-1	NA	TGTGCCAGCGGAGAGTCCTACAATGAGCAGTTCTTC	CASGESYNEQFF
NA	TRBV2	10	TRBJ2-1	many	TGTGCCAGGGGCCACAATGAGCAGTTCTTC	CARGHNEQFF
NA	TRBV20-1	17	TRBJ1-1	many	TGCAGTGCTAGAGATTGGTCCCTGGGTCAGGGAGAAACTGAAGCTTTCTTT	CSARDWSLGQGETEAFF
NA	TRBV11-2	13	TRBJ1-1	NA	TGTGCCAGCAGCAAACGGTGGAACACTGAAGCTTTCTTT	CASSKRWNTEAFF
NA	TRBV28	14	TRBJ1-5	NA	TGTGCCAGCAGTCACCCCGAGAGCAATCAGCCCCAGCATTTT	CASSHPESNQPQHF
TRBD1	TRBV7-9	13	TRBJ1-1	many	TGTGCCAGCAGCTCGGGACAGGGGACTGAAGCTTTCTTT	CASSSGQGTEAFF
NA	TRBV7-9	16	TRBJ1-1	NA	TGTGCCAGCAGCTTATACCTTAAGGCCCCACGCACTGAAGCTTTCTTT	CASSLYLKAPRTEAFF
NA	TRBV25-1	19	TRBJ2-6	few	TGTGCCAGCAGTGATGGGTCGGGACTCGCAGTCTCTGGGGCCAACGTCCTGACTTTC	CASSDGSGLAVSGANVLTF
NA	TRBV28	17	TRBJ1-5	NA	TGTGCCAGCAGTTTCGGCGTAGGGTGGAGGGATGATCAGCCCCAGCATTTT	CASSFGVGWRDDQPQHF
TRBD1	TRBV27	13	TRBJ1-5	NA	TGTGCCAGCAGTTTCCAGGGGGAACAGCCCCAGCATTTT	CASSFQGEQPQHF
NA	TRBV6-2/TRBV6-3	14	TRBJ2-1	NA	TGTGCCAGCAGTTATCGTCCGGGTAGCGACGAGCAGTTCTTC	CASSYRPGSDEQFF
TRBD1	TRBV9	16	TRBJ1-1	few	TGTGCCAGCAGCGCTAGGGACAGATACATGAACACTGAAGCTTTCTTT	CASSARDRYMNTEAFF
TRBD1	TRBV28	13	TRBJ2-7	NA	TGTGCCAGCAGGGACAGGGGGCTCGACGAGCAGTACTTC	CASRDRGLDEQYF
NA	TRBV7-9	13	TRBJ2-7	NA	TGTGCCAGCAGCTCCGCGGACGCCTACGAGCAGTACTTC	CASSSADAYEQYF
NA	TRBV20-1	19	TRBJ2-1	NA	TGCAGTGCTAGAGATTTTGGCCAGGTCCCTACCTTCTCCTACAATGAGCAGTTCTTC	CSARDFGQVPTFSYNEQFF
NA	TRBV28	13	TRBJ1-1	NA	TGTGCCAGCCGGGGTCTGGTGAACACTGAAGCTTTCTTT	CASRGLVNTEAFF
NA	TRBV7-6	16	TRBJ2-1	few	TGTGCCAGCAGCTTCCAGGGGATAGGAGCCTACAATGAGCAGTTCTTC	CASSFQGIGAYNEQFF
TRBD1	TRBV29-1	13	TRBJ2-1	NA	TGCAGCGTTGAAAAACAGGGGGCATATGAGCAGTTCTTC	CSVEKQGAYEQFF
TRBD1	TRBV9	15	TRBJ2-7	few	TGTGCCAGCAGCGGAGGACAGGGCCACTCCTACGAGCAGTACTTC	CASSGGQGHSYEQYF
NA	TRBV10-3	15	TRBJ2-2	NA	TGTGCCATCAGTGACCTGGACATGGGGAGCGGGGAGCTGTTTTTT	CAISDLDMGSGELFF
NA	TRBV15	11	TRBJ1-1	NA	TGTGCCACCAGGGAAGGGACTGAAGCTTTCTTT	CATREGTEAFF
TRBD2	TRBV5-6	16	TRBJ2-6	NA	TGTGCCAGCAGCACCGGGAGGAACTCTGGGGCCAACGTCCTGACTTTC	CASSTGRNSGANVLTF
NA	TRBV5-6	13	TRBJ2-1	NA	TGTGCCAGGAGCTGGGGGGGCGGCAATGAGCAGTTCTTC	CARSWGGGNEQFF
NA	TRBV28	13	TRBJ1-2	NA	TGTGCCAGCAGTTTCGTAGGGTATTATGGCTACACCTTC	CASSFVGYYGYTF
TRBD2	TRBV28	16	TRBJ2-5	NA	TGTGCCAGCAGCTCTTATAGCGGGAGGGCCGGAGAGACCCAGTACTTC	CASSSYSGRAGETQYF
NA	TRBV7-2	13	TRBJ1-1	NA	TGTGCCAGCAGCGGGCTGGCGGGCACTGAAGCTTTCTTT	CASSGLAGTEAFF
NA	TRBV7-6	16	TRBJ2-3	few	TGTGCCAGCAGCCCGACAGGCGGATCAAGCACAGATACGCAGTATTTT	CASSPTGGSSTDTQYF
NA	TRBV6-1	16	TRBJ2-7	NA	TGTGCCAGCACCGCCCAAGACGGAGAACCGATCTACGAGCAGTACTTC	CASTAQDGEPIYEQYF
TRBD1	TRBV28	15	TRBJ2-5	NA	TGTGCCAGCAGTCCAGGGACAGGGATAGGAGAGACCCAGTACTTC	CASSPGTGIGETQYF
NA	TRBV2	14	TRBJ2-7	NA	TGTGCCAGCAGCCCAGATCCTGGCTCCTACGAGCAGTACTTC	CASSPDPGSYEQYF
NA	TRBV9	15	TRBJ2-3	NA	TGTGCCAGCAGCGTAAGAGGCACCTCCCCGGATACGCAGTATTTT	CASSVRGTSPDTQYF
NA	TRBV15	15	TRBJ1-2	few	TGTGCCACCAGCAGAGATCGAGGCGGTGAATATGGCTACACCTTC	CATSRDRGGEYGYTF
TRBD1	TRBV6-1	14	TRBJ2-1	NA	TGTGCCAGCAGGGCCAGGGACAGATACAATGAGCAGTTCTTC	CASRARDRYNEQFF
NA	TRBV12-3/TRBV12-4	17	TRBJ2-2	few	TGTGCCAGCAGTCCCTTTGGAAGCGGCCCGAACACCGGGGAGCTGTTTTTT	CASSPFGSGPNTGELFF
NA	TRBV20-1	16	TRBJ2-5	few	TGCAGTGCTAGGCGTACAGGGTCGGGGATTCGAGAGACCCAGTACTTC	CSARRTGSGIRETQYF